This T cell receptor (beta chain) was identified in a study of blood T cell repertoires in COVID-19. Some clones are missing from TCRdb's copy, which holds only in-frame ones; the method was immunoSEQ multiplex PCR. The data show 220,000 or so clones, about 83% seen once. This CDR3 spans 13 amino acids. Germline CDR1 is MDHEN and CDR2 is SYDVKM. V was pared by 8 bases and J by 1 base, with 3 bases of the junction left unmatched. Sample: PBMCs or T cells enriched from blood (not recorded which). The chain couples TRBV28 to TRBJ2-7, with 9 bases identical to TRBD1. This TCR was sampled from a woman in her thirties or forties who had recovered from COVID-19. The CDR3 here is CASRDRVSYEQYV. The DNA for the CDR3 is TGTGCCAGCCGGGACAGGGTGTCCTACGAGCAGTACGTC.